Listed below are T cell receptor beta chains from one sample, sequenced in a study of PD-1 blockade in classical Hodgkin lymphoma. Here immunoSEQ multiplex PCR was the method, and the copy in TCRdb shows in-frame clones only, minus some. The table includes more than 30,000 clones, over 65% detected once. The source material was peripheral blood mononuclear cells (PBMCs), sampled before the fourth cycle of nivolumab. These receptor sequences come from a human donor with classical Hodgkin lymphoma. CDR3s include the opening cysteine and the closing phenylalanine or tryptophan. Fields, in order: V gene, D gene, J gene, clone size, CDR3 DNA, CDR3 protein. The D gene is left open where the match is weak. The size field is filled for only some rows; it gives once, few, many or a size class.

v_gene: TRBV4-3; d_gene: -; j_gene: TRBJ2-5; abundance: once; CDR3nt: TGCGCCAGCAGCCAAGGGGACCATAAGAGAGAGACCCAGTACTTC; CDR3aa: CASSQGDHKRETQYF
v_gene: TRBV5-1; d_gene: TRBD2; j_gene: TRBJ2-3; abundance: -; CDR3nt: TGCGCCACCTCAAAGCGGGGGGGCCTATCAGATACGCAGTATTTT; CDR3aa: CATSKRGGLSDTQYF
v_gene: TRBV28; d_gene: TRBD1; j_gene: TRBJ1-2; abundance: -; CDR3nt: TGTGCCAGCGGGACAGTTACTAACTATGGCTACACCTTC; CDR3aa: CASGTVTNYGYTF
v_gene: TRBV27; d_gene: TRBD1; j_gene: TRBJ2-7; abundance: -; CDR3nt: TGTGCCAGCAGTCCCGGGACAGGGTACGAGCAGTACTTC; CDR3aa: CASSPGTGYEQYF
v_gene: TRBV7-8; d_gene: -; j_gene: TRBJ2-1; abundance: few; CDR3nt: TGTGCCAGCAGCTTACCGGACTACCCCCAAAACAATGAGCAGTTCTTC; CDR3aa: CASSLPDYPQNNEQFF
v_gene: TRBV5-4; d_gene: -; j_gene: TRBJ2-5; abundance: -; CDR3nt: TGTGCCAGCAGCTTGGTGGGGTTGGAGACCCAGTACTTC; CDR3aa: CASSLVGLETQYF
v_gene: TRBV27; d_gene: -; j_gene: TRBJ1-6; abundance: -; CDR3nt: TGTGCCAGCAGTTTATCCAGGTTGGACGGCTATAATTCACCCCTCCACTTT; CDR3aa: CASSLSRLDGYNSPLHF
v_gene: TRBV9; d_gene: TRBD1; j_gene: TRBJ1-2; abundance: few; CDR3nt: TGTGCCAGCAGCGGCCTTACAGGGGGCGAGACGGCGGGCTACACCTTC; CDR3aa: CASSGLTGGETAGYTF
v_gene: TRBV5-8; d_gene: -; j_gene: TRBJ2-3; abundance: -; CDR3nt: TGTGCCAGCAGCATCGCCGGGGAAACTAGCACAGATACGCAGTATTTT; CDR3aa: CASSIAGETSTDTQYF
v_gene: TRBV6-1; d_gene: TRBD2; j_gene: TRBJ2-7; abundance: -; CDR3nt: TGTGCCAGCAGGATCATCGGGACTAGCGGGGTCGAGCAGTACTTC; CDR3aa: CASRIIGTSGVEQYF
v_gene: TRBV7-9; d_gene: -; j_gene: TRBJ2-5; abundance: -; CDR3nt: TGTGCCAGCAGCTTCGAGGGTTTTTTCCAAGAGACCCAGTACTTC; CDR3aa: CASSFEGFFQETQYF
v_gene: TRBV15; d_gene: -; j_gene: TRBJ2-7; abundance: -; CDR3nt: TGTGCCACCAGCAGAGAGGGGCCAAGGGGCAACGAGCAGTACTTC; CDR3aa: CATSREGPRGNEQYF
v_gene: TRBV5-6; d_gene: -; j_gene: TRBJ2-7; abundance: few; CDR3nt: TGTGCCAGCAGCTTGGGACCCGAGCAGTACTTC; CDR3aa: CASSLGPEQYF
v_gene: TRBV4-3; d_gene: -; j_gene: TRBJ1-4; abundance: once; CDR3nt: TGCGCCAGCAGCCAAGAGGGTGTGGGTAAAAAACTGTTTTTT; CDR3aa: CASSQEGVGKKLFF
v_gene: TRBV4-3; d_gene: -; j_gene: TRBJ2-7; abundance: few; CDR3nt: TGCGCCAGCAGCCAAGATTGGAGAGAGTCCTACGAGCAGTACTTC; CDR3aa: CASSQDWRESYEQYF
v_gene: TRBV5-1; d_gene: TRBD1; j_gene: TRBJ2-7; abundance: -; CDR3nt: TGCGCCAGCACATGGGTGACAGGGTACGAGCAGTACTTC; CDR3aa: CASTWVTGYEQYF
v_gene: TRBV30; d_gene: -; j_gene: TRBJ1-2; abundance: -; CDR3nt: TGTGCCTGGAGCGGGGGGGGGCACTATGGCTACACCTTC; CDR3aa: CAWSGGGHYGYTF
v_gene: TRBV2; d_gene: TRBD1; j_gene: TRBJ1-4; abundance: -; CDR3nt: TGTGCCAGCAGTGATAGGGGACAGGGGAATGAAAAACTGTTTTTT; CDR3aa: CASSDRGQGNEKLFF
v_gene: TRBV13; d_gene: -; j_gene: TRBJ2-1; abundance: -; CDR3nt: TGTGCCAGCAGCTTCGGGGGTGAGACTTTTAATGAGCAGTTCTTC; CDR3aa: CASSFGGETFNEQFF
v_gene: TRBV28; d_gene: -; j_gene: TRBJ1-2; abundance: -; CDR3nt: TGTGCCAGCAGGAATGGACAGAGCAAGTGGTATGGCTACACCTTC; CDR3aa: CASRNGQSKWYGYTF
v_gene: TRBV6-1; d_gene: TRBD1; j_gene: TRBJ1-5; abundance: -; CDR3nt: TGTGCCAGCAGTGAAAGGGGACAGGGGACAAGCAATCAGCCCCAGCATTTT; CDR3aa: CASSERGQGTSNQPQHF
v_gene: TRBV18; d_gene: TRBD2; j_gene: TRBJ2-1; abundance: -; CDR3nt: TGTGCCAGCTCAACGACGGGACTAGCGGGATACAATGAGCAGTTCTTC; CDR3aa: CASSTTGLAGYNEQFF
v_gene: TRBV5-5; d_gene: -; j_gene: TRBJ1-2; abundance: few; CDR3nt: TGTGCCAGCAGCTTGGAGAGAGGCGGCTACACCTTC; CDR3aa: CASSLERGGYTF
v_gene: TRBV19; d_gene: -; j_gene: TRBJ2-2; abundance: -; CDR3nt: TGTGCCAGTAAGGAGACGGCGAACACCGGGGAGCTGTTTTTT; CDR3aa: CASKETANTGELFF
v_gene: TRBV27; d_gene: TRBD1; j_gene: TRBJ1-2; abundance: -; CDR3nt: TGTGCCAGCAGTTCCCGACAGGGAGTGACGGGGTATGGCTACACCTTC; CDR3aa: CASSSRQGVTGYGYTF
v_gene: TRBV10-2; d_gene: TRBD1; j_gene: TRBJ1-2; abundance: -; CDR3nt: TGCGCCAGCAGTAGGGACAGGGGGCGAGTTGGCTACACCTTC; CDR3aa: CASSRDRGRVGYTF
v_gene: TRBV7-9; d_gene: -; j_gene: TRBJ1-2; abundance: once; CDR3nt: TGTGCCAGCGGGAGCGATTCCTTC; CDR3aa: CASGSDSF